This T cell receptor beta chain is from a study of T cell changes during pregnancy in multiple sclerosis. The method was immunoSEQ multiplex PCR; TCRdb's version includes in-frame clones alone and lacks a portion of them. The sample lists approximately 70,000 clones, 90% to 95% occurring once. The CDR3 length is 16 residues. V lost 5 bases and J 2 bases, leaving 17 bases between the germline ends. The germline gives CDR1 SGHNT, CDR2 YENEEA. The sample consisted of CD4+ T cells from peripheral blood mononuclear cells, taken before pregnancy. The sequence came from a female donor with multiple sclerosis, enrolled in a pregnancy study. This chain joins TRBV11-3 and TRBJ2-3; a possible D gene is TRBD2 (6 bases). Here the CDR3 DNA reads TGTGCCAGCAGCCTAAATATAGCGGAATTCACAGATACGCAGTATTTT. Translated: CASSLNIAEFTDTQYF.